This is a list of T cell receptor beta chains from one sample in a study of blood T cell repertoires in COVID-19. Some clones are missing from TCRdb's copy, which holds only in-frame ones; the method was immunoSEQ multiplex PCR. Among fewer than 9,500 clones, about 86% were seen once, and the ten largest hold more than 6.5%. Sequenced sample: peripheral blood. These receptors were collected from a woman in her 50s with active or convalescent COVID-19. Each CDR3 is given with its conserved first and last residue. The order of the fields is clone size, J gene, V gene, D gene, CDR3 protein, CDR3 DNA. The D gene is left open where the match is weak. For some rows the clone size is stated as once, few or many, or as a class when expanded; others skip it.

clone_size: few
j_call: TRBJ1-1
v_call: TRBV6-2/TRBV6-3
d_call: TRBD1
cdr3_aa: CASSYGLTGERHANTEAFF
cdr3_nt: TGTGCCAGCAGTTACGGCCTAACAGGGGAAAGACACGCGAACACTGAAGCTTTCTTT

clone_size: -
j_call: TRBJ2-7
v_call: TRBV7-9
d_call: -
cdr3_aa: CASSLEVLQGRTHEQYF
cdr3_nt: TGTGCCAGCAGCTTAGAAGTGCTCCAGGGTCGCACTCACGAGCAGTACTTC

clone_size: -
j_call: TRBJ1-3
v_call: TRBV2
d_call: -
cdr3_aa: CASTTIPGNTIYF
cdr3_nt: TGTGCCAGCACCACTATTCCTGGAAACACCATATATTTT

clone_size: -
j_call: TRBJ2-1
v_call: TRBV5-6
d_call: TRBD2
cdr3_aa: CASSSLAERSYNEQFF
cdr3_nt: TGTGCCAGCAGCTCGCTAGCGGAGCGCTCCTACAATGAGCAGTTCTTC

clone_size: -
j_call: TRBJ1-3
v_call: TRBV10-2
d_call: -
cdr3_aa: CASSVSGGSPGNTIYF
cdr3_nt: TGCGCCAGCAGTGTTAGCGGGGGTTCGCCTGGAAACACCATATATTTT

clone_size: -
j_call: TRBJ1-2
v_call: TRBV7-6
d_call: -
cdr3_aa: CASSSQGNYGYTF
cdr3_nt: TGTGCCAGCAGCTCTCAGGGTAACTATGGCTACACCTTC

clone_size: -
j_call: TRBJ2-1
v_call: TRBV7-2
d_call: TRBD2
cdr3_aa: CASSLASSGGSSYNEQFF
cdr3_nt: TGTGCCAGCAGCTTAGCGAGTAGTGGCGGGAGCTCCTACAATGAGCAGTTCTTC

clone_size: -
j_call: TRBJ1-2
v_call: TRBV5-4
d_call: -
cdr3_aa: CASGQINYGYTF
cdr3_nt: TGTGCCAGCGGACAGATTAACTATGGCTACACCTTC

clone_size: -
j_call: TRBJ2-7
v_call: TRBV4-2
d_call: -
cdr3_aa: CASSHEQGNYEQYF
cdr3_nt: TGTGCCAGCAGCCATGAACAGGGAAACTACGAGCAGTACTTC

clone_size: -
j_call: TRBJ1-1
v_call: TRBV13
d_call: -
cdr3_aa: CASSLGSLNTEAFF
cdr3_nt: TGTGCCAGCAGCTTGGGCAGTTTGAACACTGAAGCTTTCTTT

clone_size: few
j_call: TRBJ1-2
v_call: TRBV28
d_call: -
cdr3_aa: CAIEAGYGYTF
cdr3_nt: TGTGCCATCGAGGCCGGCTATGGCTACACCTTC

clone_size: -
j_call: TRBJ2-3
v_call: TRBV5-4
d_call: TRBD1
cdr3_aa: CASRIGQGADTQYF
cdr3_nt: TGTGCCAGCAGAATAGGACAGGGGGCAGATACGCAGTATTTT

clone_size: -
j_call: TRBJ2-2
v_call: TRBV5-1
d_call: -
cdr3_aa: CASSLRSTGNTGELFF
cdr3_nt: TGCGCCAGCAGCCTTCGATCGACAGGGAACACCGGGGAGCTGTTTTTT

clone_size: -
j_call: TRBJ2-2
v_call: TRBV3-1/TRBV3-2
d_call: -
cdr3_aa: CASSRHQASAGELFF
cdr3_nt: TGTGCCAGCAGCCGGCACCAAGCGTCGGCCGGGGAGCTGTTTTTT

clone_size: -
j_call: TRBJ2-5
v_call: TRBV27
d_call: TRBD1
cdr3_aa: CASSLYGLGTGAKETQYF
cdr3_nt: TGTGCCAGCAGCCTATATGGGTTGGGGACAGGGGCGAAAGAGACCCAGTACTTC

clone_size: -
j_call: TRBJ1-2
v_call: TRBV12-5
d_call: TRBD1
cdr3_aa: CASGSDRGKGYTF
cdr3_nt: TGTGCTAGTGGTTCCGACAGGGGAAAAGGCTACACCTTC

clone_size: -
j_call: TRBJ1-2
v_call: TRBV7-9
d_call: -
cdr3_aa: CASSFSRTGSYGYTF
cdr3_nt: TGTGCCAGCAGCTTTTCAAGGACTGGTAGCTATGGCTACACCTTC

clone_size: -
j_call: TRBJ2-2
v_call: TRBV6-4
d_call: -
cdr3_aa: CASSGQPFTGELFF
cdr3_nt: TGTGCCAGCAGCGGACAGCCCTTCACTGGGGAGCTGTTTTTT

clone_size: -
j_call: TRBJ2-7
v_call: TRBV6-1
d_call: -
cdr3_aa: CASSEARDYEQYF
cdr3_nt: TGTGCCAGCAGTGAAGCGCGGGATTACGAGCAGTACTTC

clone_size: -
j_call: TRBJ1-2
v_call: TRBV7-2
d_call: -
cdr3_aa: CASSLATRGRDGYTF
cdr3_nt: TGTGCCAGCAGCTTAGCGACCCGGGGAAGAGATGGCTACACCTTC

clone_size: -
j_call: TRBJ2-3
v_call: TRBV5-8
d_call: TRBD2
cdr3_aa: CASSPGLAGGITDTQYF
cdr3_nt: TGTGCCAGCAGCCCCGGACTAGCGGGAGGGATCACAGATACGCAGTATTTT

clone_size: -
j_call: TRBJ2-3
v_call: TRBV5-4
d_call: -
cdr3_aa: CASKRADTQYF
cdr3_nt: TGTGCCAGCAAGAGGGCAGATACGCAGTATTTT

clone_size: -
j_call: TRBJ1-4
v_call: TRBV6-5
d_call: -
cdr3_aa: CASSYSRGTNEKLFF
cdr3_nt: TGTGCCAGCAGTTACTCGAGGGGGACTAATGAAAAACTGTTTTTT

clone_size: -
j_call: TRBJ1-1
v_call: TRBV14
d_call: TRBD1
cdr3_aa: CASSQEANRGNTEAFF
cdr3_nt: TGTGCCAGCAGCCAAGAGGCTAACAGGGGGAACACTGAAGCTTTCTTT

clone_size: -
j_call: TRBJ2-5
v_call: TRBV2
d_call: TRBD1
cdr3_aa: CASSGQVQETQYF
cdr3_nt: TGTGCCAGCAGCGGACAGGTCCAAGAGACCCAGTACTTC

clone_size: -
j_call: TRBJ1-1
v_call: TRBV4-1
d_call: -
cdr3_aa: CASSRDGRVNTEAFF
cdr3_nt: TGCGCCAGCAGCCGTGATGGCAGGGTGAACACTGAAGCTTTCTTT

clone_size: -
j_call: TRBJ1-1
v_call: TRBV7-2
d_call: -
cdr3_aa: CASSLDQGTEAFF
cdr3_nt: TGTGCCAGCAGCTTAGACCAGGGGACTGAAGCTTTCTTT

clone_size: -
j_call: TRBJ2-5
v_call: TRBV20-1
d_call: TRBD2
cdr3_aa: CSASPSGVKRTQYF
cdr3_nt: TGCAGTGCTAGTCCCAGCGGGGTTAAGAGGACCCAGTACTTC

clone_size: -
j_call: TRBJ1-5
v_call: TRBV11-2
d_call: TRBD1
cdr3_aa: CASSSDRGKQPQHF
cdr3_nt: TGTGCCAGCAGCTCGGACAGGGGGAAACAGCCCCAGCATTTT

clone_size: -
j_call: TRBJ2-1
v_call: TRBV7-9
d_call: TRBD2
cdr3_aa: CASSSSGGNEQFF
cdr3_nt: TGTGCCAGCAGTTCTAGCGGGGGGAATGAGCAGTTCTTC

clone_size: -
j_call: TRBJ1-1
v_call: TRBV19
d_call: -
cdr3_aa: CASRYFGGGNTEAFF
cdr3_nt: TGTGCCAGTAGATACTTTGGGGGGGGCAACACTGAAGCTTTCTTT

clone_size: -
j_call: TRBJ2-7
v_call: TRBV5-6
d_call: -
cdr3_aa: CASSGALAGPYEQYF
cdr3_nt: TGTGCCAGCAGCGGGGCCTTAGCAGGACCCTACGAGCAGTACTTC

clone_size: -
j_call: TRBJ2-3
v_call: TRBV5-5
d_call: TRBD2
cdr3_aa: CASSLDGGYTDTQYF
cdr3_nt: TGTGCCAGCAGCTTGGACGGGGGGTACACAGATACGCAGTATTTT

clone_size: -
j_call: TRBJ1-1
v_call: TRBV5-1
d_call: TRBD1
cdr3_aa: CASSVRQGTLNTEAFF
cdr3_nt: TGCGCCAGCAGCGTCCGACAGGGGACCCTTAACACTGAAGCTTTCTTT

clone_size: -
j_call: TRBJ2-6
v_call: TRBV7-3
d_call: -
cdr3_aa: CASGGSSGANVLTF
cdr3_nt: TGTGCCAGCGGGGGGTCCTCTGGGGCCAACGTCCTGACTTTC

clone_size: -
j_call: TRBJ2-7
v_call: TRBV19
d_call: TRBD1
cdr3_aa: CASSPGTGDYEQYF
cdr3_nt: TGTGCCAGTAGTCCCGGGACAGGGGACTACGAGCAGTACTTC

clone_size: -
j_call: TRBJ1-5
v_call: TRBV19
d_call: -
cdr3_aa: CASCNSNQPQHF
cdr3_nt: TGTGCCAGCTGTAATAGCAATCAGCCCCAGCATTTT

clone_size: -
j_call: TRBJ2-3
v_call: TRBV5-1
d_call: TRBD2
cdr3_aa: CASSLALREGPQADTQYF
cdr3_nt: TGCGCCAGCAGCTTGGCCCTGCGGGAGGGCCCACAGGCAGATACGCAGTATTTT

clone_size: -
j_call: TRBJ1-1
v_call: TRBV18
d_call: TRBD1
cdr3_aa: CASSPIGGQETEAFF
cdr3_nt: TGTGCCAGCTCACCGATAGGAGGACAGGAAACTGAAGCTTTCTTT

clone_size: -
j_call: TRBJ2-5
v_call: TRBV28
d_call: TRBD1
cdr3_aa: CASSFPGGPPPETQYF
cdr3_nt: TGTGCCAGCAGTTTTCCAGGGGGCCCGCCCCCAGAGACCCAGTACTTC

clone_size: -
j_call: TRBJ1-1
v_call: TRBV29-1
d_call: -
cdr3_aa: CSASGGVEAFF
cdr3_nt: TGCAGCGCCTCGGGGGGGGTTGAAGCTTTCTTT

clone_size: -
j_call: TRBJ2-3
v_call: TRBV2
d_call: -
cdr3_aa: CASGRADTQYF
cdr3_nt: TGTGCCAGCGGTCGAGCAGATACGCAGTATTTT

clone_size: -
j_call: TRBJ2-7
v_call: TRBV6-5
d_call: TRBD2
cdr3_aa: CASSSSAGGSYEQYF
cdr3_nt: TGTGCCAGCAGTTCCAGTGCGGGGGGCTCCTACGAGCAGTACTTC

clone_size: -
j_call: TRBJ1-3
v_call: TRBV9
d_call: -
cdr3_aa: CASSVDPGVVGNTIYF
cdr3_nt: TGTGCCAGCAGCGTAGATCCTGGAGTGGTAGGAAACACCATATATTTT

clone_size: once
j_call: TRBJ1-2
v_call: TRBV19
d_call: TRBD1
cdr3_aa: CASSNPLNRGRGYGYTF
cdr3_nt: TGTGCCAGTAGTAACCCCCTTAACAGGGGGCGCGGCTATGGCTACACCTTC

clone_size: -
j_call: TRBJ1-1
v_call: TRBV29-1
d_call: -
cdr3_aa: CSADSFMNTEAFF
cdr3_nt: TGCAGCGCGGACAGTTTCATGAACACTGAAGCTTTCTTT

clone_size: -
j_call: TRBJ1-6
v_call: TRBV4-3
d_call: TRBD1
cdr3_aa: CASSRAQGDSSPLHF
cdr3_nt: TGCGCCAGCAGCCGAGCCCAGGGGGATAGTTCACCCCTCCACTTT

clone_size: -
j_call: TRBJ2-7
v_call: TRBV7-8
d_call: TRBD2
cdr3_aa: CASSPGASGRFYYEQYF
cdr3_nt: TGTGCCAGCAGCCCCGGGGCTAGCGGGAGGTTCTACTACGAGCAGTACTTC

clone_size: -
j_call: TRBJ2-5
v_call: TRBV3-1/TRBV3-2
d_call: TRBD2
cdr3_aa: CASSQGGIGPKETQYF
cdr3_nt: TGTGCCAGCAGCCAGGGGGGGATCGGGCCAAAGGAGACCCAGTACTTC

clone_size: few
j_call: TRBJ1-5
v_call: TRBV30
d_call: -
cdr3_aa: CAWSGTVNNQPQHF
cdr3_nt: TGTGCCTGGAGTGGGACAGTGAACAATCAGCCCCAGCATTTT

clone_size: -
j_call: TRBJ1-1
v_call: TRBV10-1
d_call: TRBD1
cdr3_aa: CASSESKTGDLTTEAFF
cdr3_nt: TGCGCCAGCAGTGAGTCGAAGACAGGGGATTTGACCACTGAAGCTTTCTTT

clone_size: -
j_call: TRBJ1-1
v_call: TRBV7-2
d_call: -
cdr3_aa: CASRLEMNTEAFF
cdr3_nt: TGTGCCAGCAGACTGGAGATGAACACTGAAGCTTTCTTT

clone_size: -
j_call: TRBJ1-2
v_call: TRBV20-1
d_call: -
cdr3_aa: CSAMNRARYTF
cdr3_nt: TGCAGTGCTATGAACAGGGCCCGCTACACCTTC

clone_size: once
j_call: TRBJ1-1
v_call: TRBV6-5
d_call: -
cdr3_aa: CASSYGQNTEAFF
cdr3_nt: TGTGCCAGCAGTTATGGCCAGAACACTGAAGCTTTCTTT

clone_size: -
j_call: TRBJ2-3
v_call: TRBV5-5
d_call: TRBD1
cdr3_aa: CASSLSTGNADTQYF
cdr3_nt: TGTGCCAGCAGCCTCTCGACAGGGAATGCAGATACGCAGTATTTT

clone_size: -
j_call: TRBJ2-7
v_call: TRBV3-1/TRBV3-2
d_call: TRBD2
cdr3_aa: CASSQGTSGPPYEQYF
cdr3_nt: TGTGCCAGCAGCCAAGGTACTAGCGGGCCCCCCTACGAGCAGTACTTC

clone_size: -
j_call: TRBJ2-2
v_call: TRBV27
d_call: TRBD2
cdr3_aa: CASSFMGRGERTGELFF
cdr3_nt: TGTGCCAGCAGTTTTATGGGGAGGGGAGAGAGGACCGGGGAGCTGTTTTTT